A single sample is the source of the 27 T cell receptor beta chains below, sequenced in a study of human T cells and chemical hapten exposure. TCRdb itself ran the RACE reads through MiXCR, one entry per CDR3 protein. The table has 65,000 to 85,000 distinct CDR3 sequences, about 12% seen once; the top ten hold 3.5%. Noted time point: patch test 1, 2 weeks after DPC sensitization. Treatment noted: therapeutic diphenylcyclopropenone sensitization with weekly scalp DPC. This specimen was whole blood, taken in connection with sensitization to the hapten diphenylcyclopropenone (DPC). These receptors all stem from a woman in her fifties or sixties with alopecia areata. Some clones in this sample may be carry-over from other donors' samples.

This clonotype was detected a few times. J is TRBJ2-7 and V is TRBV25-1, with a possible D match to TRBD1 (5 bases). The CDR3 spans 14 residues. The V end lost 6 bases, the J end lost 2 bases, and 14 bases lay between the germline ends. The germline V gene has CDR1 MGHDK and CDR2 SYGVNS. CDR3 nucleotide sequence: TGTGCCAGCAGGTCGACAGATAATACCTACGAGCAGTACTTC. Amino acid sequence: CASRSTDNTYEQYF.

This clonotype came up a few times. V and J are TRBV21-1 and TRBJ1-5; the table's D call TRBD1 went unverified against the DNA. TRBV21-1 is assigned pseudogene status. CDR3 length: 17 amino acids. The CDR3 coding sequence is TGTGCCAGCAGCAAAGCGCTTTATGGGGGGAGCAATCAGCCCCAGCATTTT. Amino acid sequence: CASSKALYGGSNQPQHF.

For this clonotype: Since a much larger clone is just one base distant, this may be a read error. The gene calls are TRBV2 and TRBJ1-2; 8 bases are shared with TRBD1. Trimming at V came to 7 bases and at J to 4 bases, leaving 11 bases not matched to a gene. This CDR3 contains 15 residues. From germline, CDR1 is SNHLY and CDR2 FYNNEI. The CDR3 is CASTPESGGVYGYTF. The CDR3 coding sequence is TGTGCCAGCACCCCTGAGTCAGGGGGCGTCTATGGCTACACCTTC.

This clonotype turned up a few times. The genes are TRBV7-2 and TRBJ2-7; 10 nucleotides line up with TRBD2. J lost 2 bases, V lost 1 base, and 2 bases had no gene match. This CDR3 is 15 amino acids long. The germline gives CDR1 SGHTA, CDR2 FQGNSA. In DNA form, the CDR3 reads TGTGCCAGCAGCTTAGGGACTAGCGGAACCTACGAGCAGTACTTC. This gives the protein CASSLGTSGTYEQYF.

This clonotype was counted at least ten times. This chain uses TRBV10-3 with TRBJ1-1; tentatively, D is TRBD1 (5 bases). Trimming took off 0 bases at V and 6 bases at J, with 23 bases between the two ends. The CDR3 is made up of 18 amino acids. Germline V gene sequence: CDR1 ENHRY, CDR2 SYGVKD. The CDR3 region has the DNA TGTGCCATCAGTGAGTCGGCTGCGGTCGCCCGTTTGGGGGCTGAAGCTTTCTTT. Its protein is CAISESAAVARLGAEAFF.

This clonotype showed up just a few times. The chain employs TRBV20-1 and TRBJ1-2; 7 nucleotides match TRBD1. Per germline, CDR1 DFQATT and CDR2 SNEGSKA (reference sequence). The CDR3 spans 14 residues. V gave up 3 bases and J gave up 2 bases; unmatched junction bases: 6. The CDR3 loop is CSASLVRGNYGYTF. The CDR3 DNA follows: TGCAGTGCTAGTCTGGTCAGGGGGAACTATGGCTACACCTTC.

This chain links TRBV7-6 with TRBJ2-4; D is possibly TRBD1 (6 bases). Trimming took off 1 base at V and 9 bases at J, with 13 bases between the two ends. The germline V gene encodes CDR1 SGHVS and CDR2 FNYEAQ. CDR3 length equals 14 residues. The CDR3 region has the DNA TGTGCCAGCAGCTTAGAGGGCACAGGGAGCATTCAGTACTTC. Translating gives CASSLEGTGSIQYF.

The J gene is TRBJ2-7, the V gene TRBV7-9; 9 bases align to TRBD1. V was pared by 1 base and J by 0 bases, with 1 base of the junction left unmatched. The CDR3 covers 15 residues. CDR1 and CDR2 from the germline V gene are SEHNR and FQNEAQ (reference sequence). CDR3 region: CASSLGQGVSYEQYF. In nucleotides, the CDR3 is TGTGCCAGCAGCTTAGGACAGGGGGTCTCCTACGAGCAGTACTTC.

The V gene is TRBV29-1, the J gene TRBJ1-1; D call uncertain. The germline CDR1 and CDR2 sequences are SQVTM and ANQGSEA. The CDR3 totals 13 residues. V lost 4 bases and J lost 2, with 11 bases in between. CDR3 DNA sequence: TGCAGCGTTGGAGATACCCGCAACACTGAAGCTTTCTTT. Translating gives CSVGDTRNTEAFF.

This clonotype was observed at least ten times. V usage is TRBV2 and J usage is TRBJ1-2; 8 bases fit TRBD1. V gave up 5 bases and J gave up 2 bases; unmatched junction bases: 4. Germline V gives CDR1 SNHLY, CDR2 FYNNEI. The CDR3 totals 14 residues. In DNA, the CDR3 is TGTGCCAGCAGTCTGGGACAGGTCAACTATGGCTACACCTTC. It encodes CASSLGQVNYGYTF.

The CDR3 reads CSARVEIGGVGLDNQPQHF. The CDR3 region has the DNA TGCAGTGCTAGAGTTGAAATCGGAGGGGTAGGCCTGGACAATCAGCCCCAGCATTTT. The chain couples TRBV20-1 to TRBJ1-5, with a tentative D call TRBD1 (5 bases). The CDR3 extends over 19 amino acids. Trimming left V 1 base short and J 3 bases short, with 25 bases between. Germline CDR1 DFQATT, CDR2 SNEGSKA (reference sequence).

The table lists this clonotype with a count of one. CDR3 DNA: TGTGCCAGCAGTTACTCGTTTAGACTAACCACAGATACGCAGTATTTT. Translation gives CASSYSFRLTTDTQYF. This chain connects TRBV6-5 to TRBJ2-3, with D perhaps matching TRBD2 (5 bases). The CDR3 is 16 residues long. The V end was cut by 0 bases, the J end by 2 bases, with 12 bases between. The V gene's germline CDR1 is MNHEY and CDR2 SVGAGI.

This clonotype occurred many times. The chain is built from TRBV29-1 and TRBJ2-7; no firm D call. Germline CDR1 and CDR2: SQVTM and ANQGSEA. Trimming cost V 0 bases and J 5 bases, with 14 bases left between them. The CDR3 is 14 residues long. This chain's CDR3 is CSVEDPGVPHEQYF. For the CDR3, the DNA is TGCAGCGTTGAAGATCCTGGGGTTCCCCACGAGCAGTACTTC.

The table lists this clonotype with a few counts. DNA of the CDR3: TGTGCCAGTAGACGCGGACAGGGGCTTGACAATTCACCCCTCCACTTT. It encodes CASRRGQGLDNSPLHF. This chain links TRBV27 with TRBJ1-6, with 9 bases identical to TRBD1. V was pared by 9 bases and J by 7 bases, with 13 bases of the junction left unmatched. The CDR3 sequence is 16 residues long. The germline V gene has CDR1 MNHEY and CDR2 SMNVEV (reference sequence).

Ten or more counts support this clonotype. The rearrangement uses TRBV12-3 or TRBV12-4 and TRBJ1-1; 10 bases are a match to TRBD1. The CDR3 contains 14 residues. V lost 6 bases, J lost 4 bases, and 5 bases stayed unmatched. The CDR3 spells CASRGTGAGTEAFF. CDR3 DNA: TGTGCCAGCAGGGGGACAGGGGCGGGCACTGAAGCTTTCTTT.

In its sample, this clonotype was seen many times. V gene TRBV3-1 combines with J gene TRBJ2-3; 10 bases align to TRBD2. Trimming cost V 1 base and J 2 bases; bases outside gene matches: 3. Per the germline V gene, CDR1 is LGHDT and CDR2 is YNNKEL (reference sequence). CDR3 size: 16 residues. The CDR3 spells CASSQGSGGATDTQYF. In DNA form, the CDR3 reads TGTGCCAGCAGCCAAGGGAGCGGGGGGGCCACAGATACGCAGTATTTT.

The gene calls are TRBV3-1 and TRBJ1-4, with 7 bases matching TRBD1. Germline V gives CDR1 LGHDT, CDR2 YNNKEL (reference sequence). The junction had 8 bases not matched to a gene; V was cut back by 5 bases and J by 8 bases. This CDR3 has 14 residues. The CDR3 loop reads CASSSRTGREKLFF. CDR3 DNA: TGTGCCAGCAGCTCTCGGACAGGACGGGAAAAACTGTTTTTT.

This clonotype was found many times. The CDR3 spells CASSRTGGSNQPQHF. As DNA, the CDR3 is TGTGCCAGCAGCAGGACAGGGGGGAGCAATCAGCCCCAGCATTTT. V gene TRBV7-2 combines with J gene TRBJ1-5, with 10 positions matching TRBD1. Germline assignment: CDR1 SGHTA and CDR2 FQGNSA. V was pared by 5 bases and J by 1 base, with 2 bases of the junction left unmatched. This CDR3 spans 15 amino acids.

In DNA form, the CDR3 reads TGTGCCAGCAGCCCCCACACGGGGGGAGTCTCTGAAGCTTTCTTT. This gives the protein CASSPHTGGVSEAFF. The chain uses TRBV7-2 and TRBJ1-1; D is perhaps TRBD1 (5 bases). V lost 5 bases and J 6 bases, leaving 19 bases between the germline ends. The CDR3 runs to 15 residues. The germline CDR1 and CDR2 sequences are SGHTA and FQGNSA.

This sequence joins TRBV12-5 and TRBJ1-5; D perhaps matches TRBD1 (6 bases). The CDR3 has 13 residues. The ends were cut back, 5 bases at V and 4 bases at J, with 9 bases in the middle. Per the germline V gene, CDR1 is LGHNT and CDR2 is FRNRAP. CDR3 amino acids: CASGPRGNQPQHF. The CDR3 nucleotides read TGTGCTAGTGGTCCGAGGGGGAATCAGCCCCAGCATTTT. Full variable domain (rest looked up from reference TRBV12-5 and TRBJ1-5): DARVTQTPRHKVTEMGQEVTMRCQPILGHNTVFWYRQTMMQGLELLAYFRNRAPLDDSGMPKDRFSAEMPDATLATLKIQPSEPRDSAVYFCASGPRGNQPQHFGDGTRLSIL.

The chain links TRBV9 to TRBJ1-1, with 7 bases matching TRBD1. CDR3 length: 14 residues. Trimming cost V 3 bases and J 4 bases; bases outside gene matches: 6. The germline V gene encodes CDR1 SGDLS and CDR2 YYNGEE. The CDR3: CASSATNRGTEAFF. CDR3 nucleotide sequence: TGTGCCAGCAGCGCAACAAACAGGGGCACTGAAGCTTTCTTT.

The V gene is TRBV6-5, the J gene TRBJ2-4; TRBD1 agrees at 8 bases. V shed 6 bases, J shed 8 bases, and the junction held 6 bases outside the gene matches. This CDR3 contains 13 residues. CDR1 is MNHEY, CDR2 SVGAGI, per germline. CDR3 DNA: TGTGCCAGCAGAAGAGGACAGGGCGACATTCAGTACTTC. It yields the protein CASRRGQGDIQYF.

As concerns this clonotype: A much bigger clone sits one base away, suggesting this may be a read error. J is TRBJ2-7 and V is TRBV10-3; TRBD1 agrees at 7 bases. Germline assignment: CDR1 ENHRY and CDR2 SYGVKD. V gave up 3 bases and J gave up 6 bases; unmatched junction bases: 11. The CDR3 is made up of 15 amino acids. The DNA for the CDR3 is TGTGCCATCAGTGATAACTTCGGGACAGACTGCGAGCAGTACTTC. Translating gives CAISDNFGTDCEQYF.

This clonotype was seen many times. This rearrangement joins TRBV4-1 to TRBJ2-3, with TRBD2 identical over 7 bases. This CDR3 has 13 residues. Germline values: CDR1 MGHRA, CDR2 YSYEKL. With 1 base clipped from V and 6 bases from J, the junction kept 1 base outside the gene matches. As DNA, the CDR3 is TGCGCCAGCAGCCAAGTAGCGGGCGATACGCAGTATTTT. The encoded protein is CASSQVAGDTQYF.

A few counts support this clonotype. The J gene is TRBJ2-2, the V gene TRBV30; D unclear. The germline gives CDR1 GTSNPN, CDR2 SVGIG (reference sequence). The CDR3 runs 14 residues. The ends were cut back, 0 bases at V and 3 bases at J, with 8 bases in the middle. Here the CDR3 DNA reads TGTGCCTGGAGTGTGCGGCTGGACACCGGGGAGCTGTTTTTT. This translates into CAWSVRLDTGELFF.

This clonotype occurred many times. The chain combines TRBV29-1 with TRBJ2-3; 7 nucleotides line up with TRBD2. This CDR3 spans 13 amino acids. V gave up 7 bases and J gave up 3 bases; unmatched junction bases: 7. The germline gives CDR1 SQVTM, CDR2 ANQGSEA. The CDR3 DNA is TGCAGCGCCGAGACGGGGGGTACAGATACGCAGTATTTT. Protein: CSAETGGTDTQYF.

This clonotype appeared a few times. This chain connects TRBV7-2 to TRBJ2-5; D is undetermined. V lost 1 base and J lost 2, with 8 bases in between. Germline CDR1 is SGHTA and CDR2 is FQGNSA. This CDR3 has 14 amino acids. Here the CDR3 reads CASSLVRVQETQYF. CDR3 nucleotides: TGTGCCAGCAGCTTAGTCCGGGTTCAAGAGACCCAGTACTTC.